This T cell receptor beta chain was obtained from a study of blood T cell dynamics during melanoma immunotherapy (dated by TCRdb to about 2020). For the study in its entirety: Patients had metastatic melanoma and received first-line pembrolizumab or nivolumab plus ipilimumab as standard of care in the United Kingdom. Consecutive patients formed a training cohort, and a further independent group of patients from the same centre was pooled into an external validation set. Peripheral T cell receptor repertoires of metastatic melanoma patients were profiled before and after one cycle of checkpoint inhibitor therapy to find early correlates of response.

The time point label for this specimen denotes: pre-treatment baseline. Blood samples were taken at two points: before treatment (T0) and at week 3 (W3), which came after the first cycle of checkpoint blockade. Except for a couple of patients with rapid clinical progression, response was assessed 12 weeks after the first infusion by RECIST 1.1; disease control meant complete response, partial response or stable disease. Patients were excluded for prior systemic cancer treatment, concomitant immunosuppressant therapy or synchronous other active malignancies. To track both circulating cells and T cell turnover, TCR beta was sequenced from bulk PBMC as well as from plasma cell-free DNA. Lymphoprep and SepMate tubes were used to isolate PBMC from blood, and red cell lysis was then performed. QIAamp DNA Blood Mini kits were used to extract DNA from both PBMC and sorted T cell subsets. On this clone: Its antigen is still unknown. Base qualities were left out, and no much larger clone turns up one base away.

CDR1 and CDR2 are read off the germline V gene as SGHAT and FQNNGV. Spanning cysteine to phenylalanine, the CDR3 consists of 14 amino acids. Of all the DNA, just the CDR3 is kept, 42 bases in frame from base 1. The germline ends are 6 bases apart after V is trimmed by 1 base and J by 2 bases. Every bulk PBMC sample had a fixed 350 ng of DNA loaded. TCR beta CDR3 sequences were amplified from genomic DNA with the immunoSEQ TCRb Assay kit following manufacturer instructions. The KAPA Library Quantification Kit for Illumina platforms was used to quantify pooled libraries by qPCR. Pooled libraries were sequenced on an Illumina NextSeq 500, clustered at roughly 0.6-1.2 pM. On the authors' methods: Analysis of the TCR data relied on immunoSEQ ANALYZER and the R LymphoSeq package. A rearrangement efficiency score was calculated as productive divided by the sum of productive and non-productive CDR3 sequences. Clonality was measured with the Gini coefficient and diversity with the Renyi index at alpha=1, compared pairwise between timepoints within each patient. Clonal relatedness used an edit distance of 3, and repertoire similarity used the Bhattacharyya coefficient, both computed in LymphoSeq. Linear discriminant analysis on week-3 changes in clonality and diversity was built with the R MASS and caret packages to classify response. Here the immuneACCESS table is served through TCRdb, limited to in-frame sequences with V and J called. Missing clones are a known gap in these copies; in checked studies unresolved V genes cover under half, and the rest lacks a known reason. Clone size and V and J calls were adopted from that table, with D and trimming inferred from the DNA. Across this sample there are fewer than 25,000 clones, with around nine tenths seen only once. Approximately 1.2% of the sample comes from the top ten.

Overall study outcomes, separate from this receptor: The relatively small sample size was acknowledged as something that could potentially limit how far the results can be generalized. Whether the T cell clones driving repertoire changes were melanoma-specific or reflected general immune activation could not be determined in the study. Unlike progressors, patients who went on to achieve disease control showed a bifurcated reorganization of the PBMC repertoire at W3, with either increased clonality or increased diversity.

The receptor comes from a human donor with melanoma. Sequenced material: blood, taken from a patient treated with checkpoint blockade. The chain employs TRBV11-2 and TRBJ1-3; a tentative D call is TRBD1 (5 bases match). The DNA is TGTGCCAGCAGCTTAGGACAGACTGGAAACACCATATATTTT. Its product reads: CASSLGQTGNTIYF. The reference TRBV11-2 and TRBJ1-3 proteins fill in what lies around the CDR3, so the full variable domain reads EAGVAQSPRYKIIEKRQSVAFWCNPISGHATLYWYQQILGQGPKLLIQFQNNGVVDDSQLPKDRFSAERLKGVDSTLKIQPAKLEDSAVYLCASSLGQTGNTIYFGEGSWLTVV.